Listed here are 10 T cell receptor beta chains from one sample, sequenced in a study of blood T cell repertoires in COVID-19. TCRdb's table, derived via immunoSEQ multiplex PCR, lists solely in-frame clones and lacks some. The sample records around 340,000 clones, roughly 90% being singletons. Source material: peripheral blood. The receptors come from a woman in her sixties or seventies with COVID-19, enrolled during active disease.

The V and J genes are TRBV28 and TRBJ2-5, with D maybe TRBD2 (6 bases). The CDR3 consists of 15 residues. With 6 bases removed from V and 1 base from J, the gap between germline ends came to 15 bases. Germline-derived CDR1 and CDR2 are MDHEN and SYDVKM. The CDR3 here is CASSPIGGAQETQYF. CDR3 DNA: TGTGCCAGCAGCCCTATTGGAGGGGCCCAAGAGACCCAGTACTTC.

This chain links TRBV7-2 with TRBJ2-5; 9 bases match TRBD1. This CDR3 contains 14 residues. Germline V lookup: CDR1 SGHTA, CDR2 FQGNSA. The V and J ends lost 0 bases and 5 bases, in that order; junction bases with no gene match: 1. The CDR3 DNA is TGTGCCAGCAGCTTAGCGGGGACAGGGGAGACCCAGTACTTC. Translated: CASSLAGTGETQYF.

V usage is TRBV9 and J usage is TRBJ1-4; TRBD1 aligns across 7 bases. Germline CDR1 and CDR2: SGDLS and YYNGEE. Germline trimming cut 3 bases from V and 8 bases from J; bases unmatched to any gene: 7. This CDR3 contains 14 residues. CDR3 sequence reads: CASSGGRRGEKLFF. The CDR3 coding sequence is TGTGCCAGCAGCGGCGGCCGCAGGGGGGAAAAACTGTTTTTT.

This clone was recorded once. The same CDR3 arises from other DNA sequences in this sample as well. The chain combines TRBV5-1 with TRBJ1-1, with 8 bases aligning to TRBD1. The CDR3 loop spans 13 amino acids. CDR1 is SGHRS and CDR2 is YFSETQ in the germline V gene. The ends lost 4 bases at V and 5 bases at J; junction bases unmatched: 4. The CDR3 nucleotides read TGCGCCAGCAGCCTTACAGGGGGTACTGAAGCTTTCTTT. Amino acid sequence: CASSLTGGTEAFF. The complete variable domain, with remaining parts taken from reference TRBV5-1 and TRBJ1-1, reads KAGVTQTPRYLIKTRGQQVTLSCSPISGHRSVSWYQQTPGQGLQFLFEYFSETQRNKGNFPGRFSGRQFSNSRSEMNVSTLELGDSALYLCASSLTGGTEAFFGQGTRLTVV.

This rearrangement joins TRBV6-5 to TRBJ2-5; D remains ambiguous. Germline V gene lookup returns CDR1 MNHEY and CDR2 SVGAGI. CDR3 length: 14 amino acids. V was cut by 5 bases and J by 0 bases, with 10 bases left in between. This CDR3 reads CASSRSNYQETQYF. As DNA, the CDR3 is TGTGCCAGCAGTCGGTCCAACTACCAAGAGACCCAGTACTTC.

The genes are TRBV5-5 and TRBJ1-2, with D maybe TRBD1 (5 bases). Germline-derived CDR1 and CDR2 are SGHKS and YYEKEE (reference sequence). Trimming took off 5 bases at V and 6 bases at J, with 17 bases between the two ends. There are 14 residues in the CDR3. The CDR3, as DNA: TGTGCCAGCAGTCATTGGCAGGGAAGGGATGGCTACACCTTC. It translates to CASSHWQGRDGYTF.

The chain links TRBV25-1 to TRBJ1-2; D is possibly TRBD1 (6 bases). Trimming shortened V by 7 bases and J by 7 bases, and 19 bases separated the two germline ends. The CDR3 extends over 14 amino acids. Germline V CDR1 and CDR2: MGHDK, SYGVNS. CDR3: CASTLSGQSAGYTF. The CDR3, as DNA: TGTGCCAGCACCTTATCTGGACAGTCGGCTGGCTACACCTTC.

This rearrangement joins TRBV28 to TRBJ1-1; D gene ambiguous. Germline CDR1 and CDR2: MDHEN and SYDVKM. V lost 6 bases to trimming and J lost 0 bases, with 8 bases between them. The CDR3 runs to 13 residues. CDR3 region: CASRASMNTEAFF. The CDR3 nucleotides are TGTGCCAGCAGAGCGTCAATGAACACTGAAGCTTTCTTT.

V gene TRBV6-5 combines with J gene TRBJ1-5, with 8 positions matching TRBD1. This CDR3 spans 14 amino acids. Unmatched junction bases numbered 5, after V lost 5 bases and J lost 5 bases. CDR1 MNHEY and CDR2 SVGAGI come from the germline V gene. The CDR3, as DNA: TGTGCCAGCAGTAGTGGACAGGGCTATCAGCCCCAGCATTTT. This encodes CASSSGQGYQPQHF.

The sample holds a few counts of this clone. V usage is TRBV29-1 and J usage is TRBJ1-3, with a tentative D call TRBD1 (5 bases). Germline V gene data show CDR1 as SQVTM and CDR2 as ANQGSEA. The V end was cut by 4 bases, the J end by 3 bases, with 13 bases between. The CDR3 runs to 14 residues. CDR3 in DNA: TGCAGCGTTGTTGGCGGGGCAGGTGGAAACACCATATATTTT. As protein: CSVVGGAGGNTIYF.